The clone carrying this TCR beta chain has only one observation. Its antigen is unknown. These data originate in a study of Graves' ophthalmopathy and Graves' hyperthyroidism. Overall study findings and caveats: Blood was where most expanded thyroid clonotypes above 0.001 frequency also turned up. The model achieved 70.59% sensitivity and 72% to 75% specificity for ophthalmopathy progression.

Hyperthyroidism is called stable when no ophthalmopathy develops within 18 months of follow-up. No donor had other autoimmune disease, uncontrolled infection, pregnancy or lactation. The sequenced template was RNA, covering the TCR beta CDR3 region. HTBI primers were employed in first-round RT-PCR, then a second-round multiplex PCR followed. TCRdb recomputed calls from the multiplex PCR reads with MiXCR, one row per CDR3 protein. The sample consists of a few hundred thousand distinct CDR3 sequences, about 17% of them appearing once. The CDR3 is 15 residues long. In germline, CDR1 is LGHDT, CDR2 YNNKEL (reference sequence). The V end was cut by 0 bases, the J end by 9 bases, with 18 bases between.

The sequence was collected from an adult woman with stable Graves' hyperthyroidism. The chain links TRBV3-1 to TRBJ2-7; possible D gene TRBD2, 6 bases. Material for sequencing was peripheral blood. The CDR3, as DNA: TGTGCCAGCAGCCAAGATGCTACCCCCGGGGGTCGGCAGTACTTC. This sequence encodes CASSQDATPGGRQYF.